Detailed here is one T cell receptor (beta chain). The antigen this receptor binds is unknown. The input lacks base qualities; no much larger clone sits a single base away. In Seattle, one collaborating source enrolled patients while the infection was active and tracked those patients longitudinally over the course of disease. Each collaborating institution followed its own protocols to collect whole blood in K2EDTA tubes. For TCRbeta analysis, collaborator samples were shipped as frozen whole blood, as isolated PBMCs, or as DNA extracted from either sample type. The data derive from a study of blood T cell repertoires in COVID-19 (dated by TCRdb to the early 2020s). As for the study more broadly: Samples covering the acute and convalescent phases of COVID-19 were provided by collaborators in the United States, Italy and Spain. The prospective study material was composed of cDNA or gDNA derived from T cells, B-cell-depleted T cells, or PBMCs. Subjects who had been exposed to COVID-19, were actively infected with it, or had recovered from it provided the deeply sampled blood TCRbeta repertoires that made up the dataset. The repertoires were released in a freely available public database intended as a resource for research on the immune response to SARS-CoV-2. Samples came from the ongoing ImmuneRACE study (first 160 participants) plus 1,254 subjects from 6 global collaborators. The sample metadata nearly always contained a de-identified subject ID, COVID-19 status, age in years and sex. Where HLA class I and class II types were available, the types were taken from metadata supplied by the sample provider, not from assay-based typing. Overall study outcomes, separate from this receptor: Clinical and demographic metadata were provided uncurated, with the amount varying by source and participant.

TCRbeta CDR3 regions were amplified from genomic DNA by means of the immunoSEQ Assay, a bias-controlled multiplex PCR. Turning to the authors' computational methods: Within the assay, amplification of reference gene primers was used to estimate how many nucleated cells each sample contained. To quantify the absolute abundance of each unique TCRbeta CDR3 rearrangement, sequence reads were collapsed and filtered. For each sample, productive Simpson clonality was calculated as the square root of Simpson's diversity index over productive rearrangements. TCRdb carries this immuneACCESS record with in-frame sequences only. Its versions omit some clonotypes, under half of them owing to an unresolved V gene in the studies checked, with the rest unexplained. Clonal size and the V and J genes are those of that table, whereas D and trimming came from the DNA. Present in this sample are 140,000 to 150,000 clones, over 80% of which were seen just once. The ten largest account for 8.9% of the sample.

This sequence originates from a man between 25 and 39 years old with COVID-19, enrolled during active disease. Sample: peripheral blood.

The CDR3 amino acid sequence is: CASSLAGPTDTQYF. The nucleotide sequence reads as follows: TGTGCCAGCAGCTTAGCGGGACCCACAGATACGCAGTATTTT. The rearranged segments are TRBV6-5 and TRBJ2-3; 8 nucleotides in the junction match TRBD2. At the junction V is shortened by 6 bases and J by 2 bases; bases outside the gene matches: 4. The CDR1 and CDR2 encoded by the germline V gene are MNHEY and SVGAGI. The CDR3, cysteine through phenylalanine, is 14 amino acids long. The read is trimmed to its CDR3 DNA, 42 bases read in frame from base 1.